These T cell receptor beta chains were read from a single sample in a study of shared clonotypes between healthy human individuals. Sequencing was performed with immunoSEQ multiplex PCR; in TCRdb, only in-frame clones are kept and a portion is missing. The data show 950,000 to 1,100,000 clones, with 70% to 80% seen just once and over 1.3% held by the top ten. Sequencing input: memory CD4+ T cells sorted from blood. Every receptor here comes from a man aged 18-30 years in good health. The CDR3 runs from the conserved cysteine through the conserved F or W. The D gene is left open where the match is weak. Some rows mark clone size as missing; the rest say once, few, many or name a class of expanded clone.

j_call,d_call,v_call,clone_size,cdr3_nt,cdr3_aa
TRBJ1-5,.,TRBV6-5,.,TGTGCCAGCAGTTACTCAAGCAATCAGCCCCAGCATTTT,CASSYSSNQPQHF
TRBJ2-1,TRBD1,TRBV28,once,TGTGCCAGCCAGGGCTCCCGGACAGGGGACAATGAGCAGTTCTTC,CASQGSRTGDNEQFF
TRBJ2-2,.,TRBV14,many,TGTGCCAGCAGCCAACAGCTCGGTGGGGGACATAGCACCGGGGAGCTGTTTTTT,CASSQQLGGGHSTGELFF
TRBJ2-7,TRBD1,TRBV5-1,.,TGCGCCAGCAGCCCTGGGACAGGGGGCTCCTACGAGCAGTACTTC,CASSPGTGGSYEQYF
TRBJ2-7,.,TRBV28,.,TGTGCCAGCAGTTTGAGCAGCACCTACGAGCAGTACTTC,CASSLSSTYEQYF
TRBJ1-4,.,TRBV9,.,TGTGCCAGCAGCGTAGGCGTTGGACAGAATAATGAAAAACTGTTTTTT,CASSVGVGQNNEKLFF
TRBJ2-5,.,TRBV27,.,TGTGCCAGCAGATTCAAAGAGACCCAGTACTTC,CASRFKETQYF
TRBJ2-1,TRBD2,TRBV25-1,.,TGTGCCAGCTCTTTAGCGGGGTCAGGTAATGAGCAGTTCTTC,CASSLAGSGNEQFF
TRBJ2-6,.,TRBV2,.,TGTGCCAGCAGTGATTCCAGTCCTGGGGCCAACGTCCTGACTTTC,CASSDSSPGANVLTF
TRBJ1-1,.,TRBV2,.,TGTGCCAGCATCACCGGGGAGGGAAGGGACACTGAAGCTTTCTTT,CASITGEGRDTEAFF
TRBJ2-7,.,TRBV5-8,.,TGTGCCAGCAGCTCACGGCCCGGAAGCTCCTACGAGCAGTACTTC,CASSSRPGSSYEQYF
TRBJ2-2,.,TRBV7-2,.,TGTGCCAGCAGTACCGGGACACCGAACACCGGGGAGCTGTTTTTT,CASSTGTPNTGELFF
TRBJ2-1,TRBD2,TRBV5-4,.,TGTGCCAGCAGCTGGGGGACTAGTTCCTACAATGAGCAGTTCTTC,CASSWGTSSYNEQFF
TRBJ2-1,TRBD1,TRBV9,.,TGTGCCAGCAGCGTAGCTTTCCCTACGCCCGGGACAGGGGGCAATGAGCAGTTCTTC,CASSVAFPTPGTGGNEQFF
TRBJ2-5,.,TRBV5-1,once,TGCGCCAGCAGCTTAGAGGGTCAAGAGACCCAGTACTTC,CASSLEGQETQYF
TRBJ2-1,.,TRBV1,.,TGCACCAGCAGCCAAGATCAACGCGGGACTAGCGGGGTGAGCTCCTACAATGAGCAGTTCTTC,CTSSQDQRGTSGVSSYNEQFF
TRBJ2-7,.,TRBV21-1,once,TGTGCCAGCAGCATCCGGGGCCGGCGGGGAACCTACGAGCAGTACTTC,CASSIRGRRGTYEQYF
TRBJ1-1,.,TRBV30,few,TGTGCCTGGAGGAGGTCCGGCAAGGGCACTGAAGCTTTCTTT,CAWRRSGKGTEAFF
TRBJ2-7,TRBD2,TRBV5-1,.,TGCGCCAGCAGCCCCCTGGGGAGGGGTTACGAGCAGTACTTC,CASSPLGRGYEQYF
TRBJ2-2,.,TRBV7-2,few,TGTGCCAGCAGCTTAGTAGGGCGGTACACCGGGGAGCTGTTTTTT,CASSLVGRYTGELFF
TRBJ1-1,.,TRBV5-8,.,TGTGCCAGCAGCAGGGACCCGAGAGGATCTGAAGCTTTCTTT,CASSRDPRGSEAFF
TRBJ1-5,TRBD1,TRBV6-6,.,TGTGCCAGCAGTTGGACAGGTATCAATCAGCCCCAGCATTTT,CASSWTGINQPQHF
TRBJ1-6,.,TRBV2,.,TGTGCCAGCGGGGGTAATTCACCCCTCCACTTT,CASGGNSPLHF
TRBJ2-7,.,TRBV27,.,TGTGCCAGCTGCAGATCGGGACGGACCTCCTACGAGCAGTACTTC,CASCRSGRTSYEQYF
TRBJ1-1,.,TRBV28,few,TGTGCCAGCAGCGTTACAGTGAACACTGAAGCTTTCTTT,CASSVTVNTEAFF
TRBJ2-5,TRBD2,TRBV11-2,few,TGTGCCAGCAGCTTAGGCTCAGCGGGGGGGCTGGAGACCCAGTACTTC,CASSLGSAGGLETQYF
TRBJ2-3,.,TRBV4-1,.,TGCGCCAGTAAGGGGACCTACACAGATACGCAGTATTTT,CASKGTYTDTQYF
TRBJ1-3,.,TRBV5-5,once,TGTGCCACCTACAGGGACTCGCTGGGAAACACCATATATTTT,CATYRDSLGNTIYF
TRBJ1-5,.,TRBV2,few,TGTGCCAGCAGTGTGGACCTCAATCAGCCCCAGCATTTT,CASSVDLNQPQHF